This T cell receptor beta chain was recovered during a study of cytomegalovirus exposure and HLA in healthy donors. The PCR contained 60 Vbeta and 13 Jbeta primers. Assay: immunoSEQ multiplex PCR; the TCRdb copy retains only in-frame clones and omits some. The sample consists of approximately 91,000 clones, approximately 69% of them appearing once. The specimen sequenced was PBMCs. This clonotype was sampled from a female donor in good health and CMV-seronegative.

CDR3 DNA sequence: TGTGCCAGCAGCTTTACCAACGCCAGAGATACGCAGTATTTT. Encoded protein: CASSFTNARDTQYF. The J gene is TRBJ2-3, the V gene TRBV7-6; no clear D gene. Germline CDR1 is SGHVS and CDR2 is FNYEAQ. This CDR3 contains 14 residues. V lost 3 bases, J lost 5 bases, and 12 bases lay in between.